This TCR beta chain was sequenced in a study of T cells in Graves' hyperthyroidism and ophthalmopathy (dated by TCRdb to the late 2010s). In terms of the full investigation: Peripheral blood samples were taken at initial diagnosis, before any treatment was given. Prospective prediction of ophthalmopathy was tested in an independent validation cohort consisting of 18 hyperthyroidism patients and 15 or so patients who later progressed to ophthalmopathy. Following sampling, methimazole starting at 30 mg daily was given to hyperthyroidism patients, and high-dose intravenous methylprednisolone was given to ophthalmopathy patients. According to the paper, TCR Vbeta CDR3 sequencing was carried out on some 140 peripheral blood samples, which came from fewer than 50 ophthalmopathy, under 85 hyperthyroidism and roughly 17 progressor patients. To identify TCR V-J signatures that set the groups apart, the researchers used a discovery cohort of 90 to 100 patients, made up of 40 to 45 with Graves' ophthalmopathy and 55 to 65 with stable Graves' hyperthyroidism. In about six Graves' hyperthyroidism patients, the study also compared T-cell repertoires from thyroid tissue with T-cell repertoires from blood. The approximately 100 discovery patients were divided at random into training and test sets in a 7:3 ratio.

The CDR3 covers 15 residues, taking in both the cysteine and the phenylalanine. CDR3 DNA only is kept here, 45 bases in frame from base 1. Amplification of TCR beta CDR3 regions was carried out from RNA transcripts. The TCR CDR3 was subjected to a first round of RT-PCR using the HTBI primer set and the Qiagen OneStep RT-PCR kit. A second multiplex PCR round built the libraries, followed by size selection and purification. The libraries were sequenced on an Illumina HiSeq2000 using paired-end 100 bp reads. From the authors' description of their analysis: Raw data were processed with SOAPnuke, discarding reads with adapters, uncalled bases, mean Phred below 15, or no exact constant-primer or identifier match. COPE v1.2.5 was used to merge high-quality paired reads, and clonotypes were defined as unique nucleotide sequences. MiTCR v1.1 was used to align clonotypes to the IMGT TRBV, TRBD and TRBJ reference segments. Analysis was restricted to V-J combinations with a frequency above 0.0001, which covered about 99% of repertoires. A TCS score was defined as the ratio of F50 (clonal expansion) to E x V (chaos), with BLOSUM62-based TCRdist applied between CDR3 peptides within each V-J. Welch's t-statistics and random forest reduced 514 V-J features to 10 to 15, which were used in a naive Bayes classifier (R e1071). The public reads were reprocessed in TCRdb via fastp at Q25 and MiXCR, keeping in-frame beta chains. Every CDR3 protein is listed once, alongside the most common genes and DNA of its rows. These V and J calls rely on TCRdb rather than the paper's analysis. The sample includes hundreds of thousands of distinct CDR3 sequences, with 25% observed a single time. The ten top clones hold 70% to 75% of the sample.

Results the study describes overall, beyond this receptor: In validation, the model predicted progression to ophthalmopathy a median of about 5.9 months before onset, with over 60% sensitivity and about 75% specificity. Sample size was not statistically predetermined, and blinding of investigators to group allocation was not performed. Most expanded thyroid clonotypes (frequency above 0.001) were also found in blood, which suggests that blood repertoires may mirror thyroid immune responses. In cross-validation, a model built on a 13 V-J signature told ophthalmopathy apart from stable hyperthyroidism with 85% to 90% sensitivity and 81% to 82% specificity, and in testing the same model reached 80%/75%.

As regards this clonotype: Its specific antigen is unknown. This sequence may be a read error, since a much larger clone differs from it by one base.

Stable Graves' hyperthyroidism was defined as the absence of progression to ophthalmopathy over 18 months of follow-up. Hyperthyroidism patients were newly diagnosed, had a disease duration of under 2 months, and were aged 18 to 65 years. Patients with uncontrolled infections, other autoimmune diseases, pregnancy or lactation were excluded. Clinical symptoms, serum thyroxine and TRAb, thyroid ultrasound, and orbital computed tomography formed the basis for the diagnoses. PBMCs were isolated from 10 ml of fresh peripheral blood by Ficoll-Paque density gradient centrifugation. Total RNA was extracted using Trizol reagent, and RNA quality was assessed on an Agilent 2100 Bioanalyzer.

The sequence derives from a man between 45 and 60 years old with Graves' hyperthyroidism. The sample was blood. The rearranged segments are TRBV12-3 or TRBV12-4 and TRBJ2-1, and 9 junctional nucleotides match TRBD1. For the CDR3, the sequence is CASSSGQGWDNEEFF. The sequenced DNA is TGTGCCAGCAGTAGTGGACAGGGGTGGGACAATGAGGAGTTCTTC.